This passage covers 20 T cell receptor beta chains from one sample sequenced in a study of Ad26.COV2.S vaccination and SARS-CoV-2 variants. The treatment was: 15 to 20 received Ad26.COV2.S at low or high dose, single or two shots; roughly 5 received placebo; per-sample allocation not given. The study sampled participants on day 63 after the first vaccine or placebo injection. Sequencing used immunoSEQ multiplex PCR; TCRdb keeps in-frame clones, though not all of them. The table includes roughly 270,000 clones, over 75% detected once. The sequenced sample was peripheral blood, obtained in a trial of Ad26.COV2.S vaccine versus placebo. All receptors come from a person between 18 and 60 years old who received the Ad26.COV2.S COVID-19 vaccine or a placebo.

The chain links TRBV7-6 to TRBJ2-5, with 9 bases identical to TRBD1. Trimming cost V 5 bases and J 5 bases; bases outside gene matches: 6. The CDR3 has 14 amino acids. The germline gives CDR1 SGHVS, CDR2 FNYEAQ. The CDR3 DNA follows: TGTGCCAGCAGCCACCGACAGGGGGGGGAGACCCAGTACTTC. Translated, it gives CASSHRQGGETQYF.

This sequence joins TRBV2 and TRBJ1-1; D is ambiguous. Deletions cut 1 base from V and 9 bases from J, with 9 bases between. This CDR3 has 12 residues. CDR1 and CDR2 (germline): SNHLY, FYNNEI. The CDR3 DNA follows: TGTGCCAGCAGTGAAGGGAGAGAGCAAGCTTTCTTT. It yields the protein CASSEGREQAFF.

V gene TRBV12-3 or TRBV12-4 combines with J gene TRBJ2-7; the D is unclear. This CDR3 has 12 residues. V was shortened by 2 bases and J by 5 bases, with 7 bases between the two germline ends. CDR3 protein: CASSLFRHEQYF. DNA for the CDR3: TGTGCCAGCAGTTTATTTCGCCACGAGCAGTACTTC.

The chain combines TRBV11-2 with TRBJ2-3; D is uncertain. CDR1 SGHAT and CDR2 FQNNGV come from the germline V gene. Trimming shortened V by 2 bases and J by 7 bases, and 7 bases separated the two germline ends. CDR3 size: 12 residues. CDR3 nucleotides: TGTGCCAGCAGCTTAACAGCGAATACGCAGTATTTT. Translated: CASSLTANTQYF.

The V call is TRBV11-2, the J call TRBJ1-2; 8 bases map to TRBD1. Trimming took 4 bases from V and 6 from J; bases not matched to a gene: 10. The CDR3 totals 15 residues. Germline loops: CDR1 SGHAT, CDR2 FQNNGV. For the CDR3, the DNA is TGTGCCAGCAGCTCTGCCGGGACAGGCTCCCATGGCTACACCTTC. Translation gives CASSSAGTGSHGYTF. Looking up the rest from reference TRBV11-2 and TRBJ1-2 gives the full variable domain: EAGVAQSPRYKIIEKRQSVAFWCNPISGHATLYWYQQILGQGPKLLIQFQNNGVVDDSQLPKDRFSAERLKGVDSTLKIQPAKLEDSAVYLCASSSAGTGSHGYTFGSGTRLTVV.

Concerning this clone itself: One end of the junction varies from germline; a read error may be responsible. The same CDR3 arises from other DNA sequences in this sample as well. V gene TRBV25-1 combines with J gene TRBJ1-2; D possibly corresponds to TRBD1 (6 bases). CDR3 length equals 12 residues. CDR1 MGHDK and CDR2 SYGVNS come from the germline V gene. The chain's CDR3 is CASSFTGSGYTF. CDR3 nucleotide sequence: TGTGCCAGCAGTTTTACAGGGTCTGGCTACACTTTC.

The V gene is TRBV27, the J gene TRBJ2-5; D gene ambiguous. This CDR3 spans 14 amino acids. CDR1 and CDR2 (germline): MNHEY, SMNVEV (reference sequence). Trimming took 2 bases from V and 4 from J, leaving 11 bases between them. This CDR3 reads CASSLRVSPETQYF. CDR3 nucleotides: TGTGCCAGCAGTTTACGCGTCAGCCCAGAGACCCAGTACTTC.

The chain joins TRBV5-1 to TRBJ2-5; D gene uncertain. Germline CDR1 SGHRS, CDR2 YFSETQ. V dropped 3 bases and J dropped 2 bases, with 11 bases sitting between them. CDR3 length: 14 amino acids. The CDR3, as DNA: TGCGCCAGCAGCTATACTACACCTCAAGAGACCCAGTACTTC. Protein sequence: CASSYTTPQETQYF.

The chain employs TRBV5-1 and TRBJ2-1, with 10 bases identical to TRBD2. V dropped 4 bases and J dropped 8; count of bases not matched to a gene: 0. The germline gives CDR1 SGHRS, CDR2 YFSETQ. CDR3 length: 12 residues. The CDR3 region is CASSLAGDEQFF. CDR3 DNA sequence: TGCGCCAGCAGCCTAGCGGGGGATGAGCAGTTCTTC.

The rearrangement links TRBV18 to TRBJ1-4; D is ambiguous. Germline V gives CDR1 KGHSH, CDR2 LQKENI. Between the trimmed V and J ends, which lost 4 bases and 0 bases, there was a span of 9 bases. The CDR3 has 15 amino acids. As DNA, the CDR3 is TGTGCCAGCTCACTCAATATTGCAACTAATGAAAAACTGTTTTTT. It is translated as CASSLNIATNEKLFF.

V gene TRBV19 combines with J gene TRBJ1-2; 7 bases agree with TRBD1. The CDR3 spans 13 residues. Germline assignment: CDR1 LNHDA and CDR2 SQIVND (reference sequence). V gave up 5 bases and J gave up 3 bases; unmatched junction bases: 3. CDR3 amino acids: CASSARGYYGYTF. In DNA form, the CDR3 reads TGTGCCAGTAGTGCCAGGGGGTACTATGGCTACACCTTC.

The chain links TRBV5-1 to TRBJ2-2; 7 bases match TRBD2. There are 16 residues in the CDR3. V was pared by 1 base and J by 5 bases, with 8 bases of the junction left unmatched. Germline-derived CDR1 and CDR2 are SGHRS and YFSETQ. The CDR3 nucleotides read TGCGCCAGCAGCTTGACACCGGGACTATCAACCGGGGAGCTGTTTTTT. Translating gives CASSLTPGLSTGELFF.

This clone has more than one count but fewer than ten. V gene TRBV24-1 combines with J gene TRBJ2-7, with 9 bases fitting TRBD1. Germline V gene sequence: CDR1 KGHDR, CDR2 SFDVKD. The CDR3 contains 13 residues. V lost 6 bases to trimming and J lost 3 bases; unmatched junction nucleotides: 2. CDR3 nucleotides: TGTGCCACCAGTCCGACAGGGGGCTACGAGCAGTACTTC. It translates to CATSPTGGYEQYF.

The chain links TRBV7-8 to TRBJ1-1; 9 nucleotides line up with TRBD1. Germline-derived CDR1 and CDR2 are SGHVS and FQNEAQ. The V gene end was trimmed by 5 bases and the J gene end by 6 bases; junction bases not matched to a gene: 10. The CDR3 extends over 15 amino acids. CDR3 sequence (DNA): TGTGCCAGCAGCACCCGGACAGGGGATTTCGCTGAAGCTTTCTTT. Translating gives CASSTRTGDFAEAFF.

The rearrangement links TRBV3-1 (or the pseudogene TRBV3-2) to TRBJ1-1; a possible D gene is TRBD1 (6 bases). This CDR3 is 16 amino acids long. Germline V gene lookup returns CDR1 LGHDT and CDR2 YNNKEL (reference sequence). With 4 bases removed from V and 3 bases from J, the gap between germline ends came to 18 bases. The DNA of the CDR3 is TGTGCCAGCAGCCGTACAGGGTCGATAACGGACACTGAAGCTTTCTTT. Translating gives CASSRTGSITDTEAFF.

V gene TRBV28 combines with J gene TRBJ2-7; 7 nucleotides match TRBD1. Germline V gene lookup returns CDR1 MDHEN and CDR2 SYDVKM. This CDR3 contains 15 residues. Losses at the gene ends were 6 bases for V and 6 bases for J; bases not matched to a gene: 14. CDR3 sequence reads: CASSPSDRDLSEQYF. CDR3 nucleotides: TGTGCCAGCAGCCCTTCCGACAGGGATCTCTCCGAGCAGTACTTC.

This chain links TRBV9 with TRBJ2-5, with TRBD2 matching 13 bases. This CDR3 comprises 14 residues. Per the germline V gene, CDR1 is SGDLS and CDR2 is YYNGEE. V lost 3 bases, J lost 14 bases, and 10 bases stayed unmatched. This CDR3 reads CASSARTSGSPLYF. In DNA, the CDR3 is TGTGCCAGCAGCGCCCGGACTAGCGGGAGTCCCCTATACTTC.

Only a few counts were recorded for this clone. This chain links TRBV2 with TRBJ2-7; D not certain. This CDR3 contains 11 residues. CDR1 is SNHLY and CDR2 is FYNNEI in the germline V gene. With 4 bases removed from V and 3 bases from J, the gap between germline ends came to 4 bases. Here the CDR3 reads CASSAGYEQYF. The CDR3 nucleotides read TGTGCCAGCAGTGCGGGCTACGAGCAGTACTTC.

The genes are TRBV28 and TRBJ1-1, with D tentatively TRBD1 (6 bases). Between the trimmed V and J ends, which lost 2 bases and 11 bases, there was a span of 12 bases. CDR1 is MDHEN and CDR2 is SYDVKM in the germline V gene. The CDR3 is 12 residues long. The CDR3 sequence is CASSLRDRMAFF. In DNA form, the CDR3 reads TGTGCCAGCAGTTTAAGAGACAGGATGGCTTTCTTT.

The genes are TRBV6-5 and TRBJ2-7; no clear D gene. Germline CDR1 reads MNHEY; CDR2 reads SVGAGI. CDR3 length: 10 residues. V gave up 8 bases and J gave up 8 bases, with 10 bases separating them. The CDR3 spells CASREIKQYF. In nucleotides, the CDR3 is TGTGCCAGCCGAGAGATCAAGCAGTACTTC.